This T cell receptor (beta chain) emerged from a study of T cell changes during pregnancy in multiple sclerosis. Here immunoSEQ multiplex PCR was the method, and the copy in TCRdb shows in-frame clones only, minus some. This sample has approximately 48,000 clones, with roughly 90% found just once. With V trimmed by 5 bases and J by 6 bases, 7 bases remained unmatched. The CDR3 is 14 residues long. Germline lookup yields CDR1 LNHDA and CDR2 SQIVND (reference sequence). The V call is TRBV19, the J call TRBJ1-1; 9 bases agree with TRBD1. The starting material was CD8+ T cells from peripheral blood mononuclear cells, obtained before pregnancy. The receptor comes from a female donor with multiple sclerosis, enrolled in a pregnancy study. CDR3 amino acids: CASSRGDRAAEAFF. CDR3 sequence (DNA): TGTGCCAGTAGTCGCGGGGACAGGGCTGCTGAAGCTTTCTTT.